The TCR beta chain under discussion was sequenced for a study of T cells in Graves' hyperthyroidism and ophthalmopathy (dated by TCRdb to about 2019). Study-level background: Peripheral blood samples were taken at the time of initial diagnosis, prior to any treatment. TCR V-J signatures able to tell the groups apart were searched for in a discovery cohort of 95 or so patients, of whom roughly 42 had Graves' ophthalmopathy and roughly 58 had stable Graves' hyperthyroidism. Prospective prediction of ophthalmopathy was tested in an independent validation cohort consisting of about 19 hyperthyroidism patients and more than 15 patients who later progressed to ophthalmopathy. The 80 to 100 discovery patients were randomly divided into training and test sets at a 7:3 ratio. In addition, the study compared T-cell repertoires in thyroid tissue and in blood from several Graves' hyperthyroidism patients. After sampling, hyperthyroidism patients received methimazole starting at 30 mg daily, and ophthalmopathy patients received high-dose intravenous methylprednisolone. According to the paper, TCR Vbeta CDR3 sequencing was carried out on over 130 peripheral blood samples, which came from 40 to 45 ophthalmopathy, around 74 hyperthyroidism and roughly 17 progressor patients. Paper-wide results and their limitations: No statistical method was used to fix the sample size in advance, and group allocation was not hidden from the investigators. A model built on a 13 V-J signature distinguished ophthalmopathy from stable hyperthyroidism, reaching roughly 88% sensitivity and under 84% specificity in cross-validation and 80%/75% in testing. In validation, progression to ophthalmopathy was predicted by the model with around 71% sensitivity and 72.22% specificity, a median of around 6.5 months before onset. Most expanded thyroid clonotypes (frequency above 0.001) were also found in blood, which suggests that blood repertoires may mirror thyroid immune responses.

This clonotype was counted many times. Its antigen remains undetermined. Per-base quality was not reported, and no clone a single base away is much larger than it. Moderately to severely active disease, a Clinical Activity Score of at least 3, a NOSPECS grade of at least 4, and a duration under 3 months were present in ophthalmopathy patients. Exclusion was applied to patients with uncontrolled infections, other autoimmune diseases, pregnancy or lactation. Diagnoses were established on the basis of clinical symptoms, serum thyroxine and TRAb, thyroid ultrasound, and orbital computed tomography. PBMCs were separated from about 10 ml of fresh peripheral blood using Ficoll-Paque density gradient centrifugation. Total RNA was extracted with Trizol reagent, and quality was checked on an Agilent 2100 Bioanalyzer. Clipping removes 5 bases from V and 2 bases from J, with 7 as the unmatched junction base count. The CDR3 has 15 amino acids, counting the end cysteine and phenylalanine. Of all the DNA, just the CDR3 is kept, 45 bases in frame from base 1. The germline V gene (reference sequence) gives CDR1 as DFQATT and CDR2 as SNEGSKA.

TCR beta CDR3 regions were amplified from RNA transcripts. The first round of RT-PCR for the TCR CDR3 was performed with the HTBI primer set and the Qiagen OneStep RT-PCR kit. The libraries were constructed in a second round of multiplex PCR and then size-selected and purified. Paired-end sequencing of the libraries was performed with 100 bp reads on an Illumina HiSeq2000. The paper's data handling went like this. Raw data were processed with SOAPnuke, discarding reads with adapters, uncalled bases, mean Phred below 15, or no exact constant-primer or identifier match. COPE v1.2.5 was used to merge the high-quality paired reads, and each unique nucleotide sequence was defined as a clonotype. MiTCR v1.1 was used to align clonotypes to the IMGT TRBV, TRBD and TRBJ reference segments. The analysis included only V-J combinations with a frequency above 0.0001, which together covered 99% to 99.2% of the repertoires. A TCS score was defined as the ratio between F50 (clonal expansion) and ExV (chaos), using BLOSUM62-based TCRdist between CDR3 peptides within each V-J. Welch's t-statistics and random forest reduced 450 to 600 V-J features to 10 to 15, which were used in a naive Bayes classifier (R e1071). Thyroid-blood repertoire similarity was quantified with the Morisita-Horn index. The public reads were reprocessed in TCRdb via fastp at Q25 and MiXCR, keeping in-frame beta chains. Identical CDR3 protein sequences are pooled into one entry, listed with their most common genes and DNA. TCRdb, not the authors, supplied the V and J calls. The sample profile shows approximately 610,000 distinct CDR3 sequences; around 15% of them were found once. The top ten hold approximately 4.2% of the sample.

Sequences were obtained from blood. Recombination joined TRBV20-1 with TRBJ2-1; 9 middle bases align to TRBD2. This sequence was found in a woman in her thirties or forties with Graves' ophthalmopathy. CDR3 sequence: CSAAYSGSPYNEQFF. The sequenced DNA: TGCAGTGCTGCCTATAGCGGGAGTCCCTACAATGAGCAGTTCTTC.